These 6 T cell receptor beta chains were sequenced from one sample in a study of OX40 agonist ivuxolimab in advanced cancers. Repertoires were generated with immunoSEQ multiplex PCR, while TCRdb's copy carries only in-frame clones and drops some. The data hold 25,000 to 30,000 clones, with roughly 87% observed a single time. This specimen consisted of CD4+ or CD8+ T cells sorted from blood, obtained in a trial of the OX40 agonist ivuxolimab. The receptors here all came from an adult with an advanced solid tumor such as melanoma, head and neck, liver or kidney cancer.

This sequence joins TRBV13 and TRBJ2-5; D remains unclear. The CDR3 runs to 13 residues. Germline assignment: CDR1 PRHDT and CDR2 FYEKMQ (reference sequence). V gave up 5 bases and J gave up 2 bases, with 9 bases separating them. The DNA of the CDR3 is TGTGCCAGCAGCCGATTTAAACAAGAGACCCAGTACTTC. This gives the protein CASSRFKQETQYF.

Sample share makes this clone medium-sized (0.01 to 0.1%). CDR3 DNA sequence: TGTGCCAGCACCGGGACAGGGGCAGGAGAAAAACTGTTTTTT. Translating gives CASTGTGAGEKLFF. J is TRBJ1-4 and V is TRBV2; TRBD1 matches 10 bases. V gave up 7 bases and J gave up 8 bases; unmatched junction bases: 7. In germline, CDR1 is SNHLY, CDR2 FYNNEI. The CDR3 loop spans 14 amino acids.

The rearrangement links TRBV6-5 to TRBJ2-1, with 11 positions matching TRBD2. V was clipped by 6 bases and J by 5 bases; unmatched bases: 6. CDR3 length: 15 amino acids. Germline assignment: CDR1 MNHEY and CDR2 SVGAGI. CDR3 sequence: CASSSGLAVNNEQFF. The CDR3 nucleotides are TGTGCCAGCAGCTCGGGACTAGCGGTCAACAATGAGCAGTTCTTC.

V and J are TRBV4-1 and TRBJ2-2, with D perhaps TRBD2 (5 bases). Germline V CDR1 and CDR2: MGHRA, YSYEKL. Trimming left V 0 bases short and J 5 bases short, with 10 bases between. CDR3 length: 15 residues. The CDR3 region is CASSQDPRGTGELFF. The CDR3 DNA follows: TGCGCCAGCAGCCAAGACCCCCGAGGGACCGGGGAGCTGTTTTTT.

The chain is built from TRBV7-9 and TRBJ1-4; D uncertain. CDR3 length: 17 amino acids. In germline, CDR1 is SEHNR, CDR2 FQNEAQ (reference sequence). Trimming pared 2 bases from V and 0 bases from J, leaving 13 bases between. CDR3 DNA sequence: TGTGCCAGCAGCTTATTTTTCGACCGACCAACTAATGAAAAACTGTTTTTT. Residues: CASSLFFDRPTNEKLFF.

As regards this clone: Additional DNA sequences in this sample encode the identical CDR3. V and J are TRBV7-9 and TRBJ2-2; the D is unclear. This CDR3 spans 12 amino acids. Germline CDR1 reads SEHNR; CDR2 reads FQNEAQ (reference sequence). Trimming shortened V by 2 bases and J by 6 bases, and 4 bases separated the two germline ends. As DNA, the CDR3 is TGTGCCAGCAGCTTACGGGCCGGGGAGCTGTTTTTT. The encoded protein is CASSLRAGELFF. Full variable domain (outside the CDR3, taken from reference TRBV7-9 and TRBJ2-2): DTGVSQNPRHKITKRGQNVTFRCDPISEHNRLYWYRQTLGQGPEFLTYFQNEAQLEKSRLLSDRFSAERPKGSFSTLEIQRTEQGDSAMYLCASSLRAGELFFGEGSRLTVL.